A selection of T cell receptor beta chains follows, all from one sample in a study of cytomegalovirus exposure and HLA in healthy donors. Sequencing was performed with immunoSEQ multiplex PCR; in TCRdb, only in-frame clones are kept and a portion is missing. The data show roughly 70,000 clones, with around 76% seen just once and approximately 5.8% held by the top ten. The sample taken for sequencing was PBMCs. The receptors originated from a man in his forties or fifties in good health and CMV-seronegative. CDR3s include the opening cysteine and the closing phenylalanine or tryptophan. A D gene is named only where the DNA matches it firmly. Some rows have no size entry. The others give once, few or many, or a class for an expanded clone.

V	size	D	J	CDR3	DNA
TRBV5-1	few	NA	TRBJ2-3	CASSSRTASTDTQYF	TGCGCCAGCAGTTCTCGGACAGCTAGCACAGATACGCAGTATTTT
TRBV7-6	NA	NA	TRBJ1-1	CASSLVLRGGEAFF	TGTGCCAGCAGCTTAGTCCTAAGAGGAGGAGAAGCTTTCTTT
TRBV18	NA	NA	TRBJ2-7	CASSPPRPYEQYF	TGTGCCAGCTCACCACCGCGCCCGTACGAGCAGTACTTC
TRBV18	NA	NA	TRBJ2-7	CASSPTVNEQYF	TGTGCCAGCTCACCAACAGTTAACGAGCAGTACTTC
TRBV6-1	NA	TRBD2	TRBJ2-1	CASSVRRGLAGASNEQFF	TGTGCCAGCAGTGTGAGGCGGGGACTAGCGGGAGCATCCAATGAGCAGTTCTTC
TRBV5-1	NA	TRBD1	TRBJ1-5	CASSSGTGGGNQPQHF	TGCGCCAGCAGCTCCGGGACAGGGGGCGGTAATCAGCCCCAGCATTTT
TRBV9	NA	TRBD2	TRBJ2-5	CASSVDASGWETQYF	TGTGCCAGCAGCGTAGACGCTAGCGGGTGGGAGACCCAGTACTTC
TRBV6-5	few	TRBD1	TRBJ1-4	CASSVRQGSNEKLFF	TGTGCCAGCAGTGTTCGACAGGGGTCTAATGAAAAACTGTTTTTT
TRBV14	once	TRBD1	TRBJ2-5	CASSQDTKGTGETQYF	TGTGCCAGCAGCCAAGATACTAAGGGGACAGGAGAGACCCAGTACTTC
TRBV4-1	NA	TRBD2	TRBJ2-1	CASRLGLGEYNEQFF	TGCGCCAGCAGGTTGGGACTAGGGGAATACAATGAGCAGTTCTTC
TRBV5-5	NA	NA	TRBJ2-5	CASRPNRVGETQYF	TGTGCCAGCAGGCCTAACAGGGTTGGGGAGACCCAGTACTTC
TRBV6-5	NA	NA	TRBJ2-7	CASSKNQGFYEQYF	TGTGCCAGCAGCAAAAACCAGGGTTTCTACGAGCAGTACTTC
TRBV7-8	NA	TRBD1	TRBJ1-5	CASSLEGQGWFQPQHF	TGTGCCAGCAGCTTAGAAGGACAGGGATGGTTCCAGCCCCAGCATTTT
TRBV27	NA	NA	TRBJ1-1	CASSFYNGGPNTEAFF	TGTGCCAGCAGTTTTTATAACGGAGGTCCGAACACTGAAGCTTTCTTT
TRBV4-3	NA	NA	TRBJ1-2	CASSQEQGGYYGYTF	TGCGCCAGCAGCCAAGAGCAGGGAGGTTACTATGGCTACACCTTC
TRBV15	once	NA	TRBJ2-1	CATSRDLGGREQFF	TGTGCCACCAGCAGAGATCTAGGGGGTAGGGAGCAGTTCTTC
TRBV4-3	NA	NA	TRBJ1-2	CASSQDFTLILYGYTF	TGCGCCAGCAGCCAAGATTTCACCCTAATTTTATATGGCTACACCTTC